This TCR beta chain was recorded in a study of PD-1 blockade in classical Hodgkin lymphoma. The method was immunoSEQ multiplex PCR; TCRdb's version includes in-frame clones alone and lacks a portion of them. The sample records about 64,000 clones, around 90% being singletons. Germline CDR1 SGHRS, CDR2 YFSETQ. Germline trimming cut 6 bases from V and 4 bases from J; bases unmatched to any gene: 3. This CDR3 is built from 13 residues. Notes on the study in general: TCR diversity in CD4+, not CD8+, cells rose significantly by C4D1.

A word on this clone: What it binds is not known.

Regarding time point: cycle 4 day 1 (C4D1), after more than five weeks of nivolumab. Relapse was seen in all patients after autologous stem cell transplantation, and brentuximab vedotin exposure was variable. Classifying best responses yielded complete response, partial response or progressive disease. Source: peripheral blood mononuclear cells (PBMCs), taken before the fourth cycle of nivolumab. This chain uses TRBV5-1 with TRBJ2-7, with 11 bases matching TRBD1. The sequence was obtained from a human donor with classical Hodgkin lymphoma. CDR3 loop: CASNGQGAYEQYF. CDR3 in DNA: TGCGCCAGCAACGGACAGGGGGCATACGAGCAGTACTTC.